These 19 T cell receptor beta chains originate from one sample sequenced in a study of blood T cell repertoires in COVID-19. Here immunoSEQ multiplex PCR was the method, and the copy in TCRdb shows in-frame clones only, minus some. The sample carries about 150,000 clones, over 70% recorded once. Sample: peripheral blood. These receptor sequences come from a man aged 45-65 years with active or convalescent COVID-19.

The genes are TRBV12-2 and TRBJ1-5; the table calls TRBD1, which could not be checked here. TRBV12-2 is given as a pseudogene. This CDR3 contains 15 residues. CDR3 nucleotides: TGTGCAAGTCGCGTCGGGACAGCCTCCAATCAGCCCCAGCATTTT. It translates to CASRVGTASNQPQHF.

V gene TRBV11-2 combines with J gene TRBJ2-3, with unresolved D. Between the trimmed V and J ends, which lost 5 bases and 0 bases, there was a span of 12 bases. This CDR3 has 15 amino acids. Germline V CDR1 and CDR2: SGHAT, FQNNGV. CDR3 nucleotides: TGTGCCAGCAGCCCCCTGGCGGTTAGCACAGATACGCAGTATTTT. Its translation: CASSPLAVSTDTQYF.

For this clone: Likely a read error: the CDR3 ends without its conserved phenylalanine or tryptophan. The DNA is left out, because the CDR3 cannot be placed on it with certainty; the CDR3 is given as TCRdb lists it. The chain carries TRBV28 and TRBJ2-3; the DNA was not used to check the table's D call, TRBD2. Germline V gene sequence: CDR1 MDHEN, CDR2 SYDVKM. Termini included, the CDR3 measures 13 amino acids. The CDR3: CAKFELATPPCSG.

The CDR3 bases are TGTGCCAGCAGTTACGATCGACAGGGCCGGTTTACTGAAGCTTTCTTT. Its protein is CASSYDRQGRFTEAFF. The chain combines TRBV6-5 with TRBJ1-1, with TRBD1 matching over 7 bases. CDR1 is MNHEY, CDR2 SVGAGI, per germline. The CDR3 is 16 amino acids. V shed 2 bases and J 5 bases; nucleotides not matched to a gene: 11.

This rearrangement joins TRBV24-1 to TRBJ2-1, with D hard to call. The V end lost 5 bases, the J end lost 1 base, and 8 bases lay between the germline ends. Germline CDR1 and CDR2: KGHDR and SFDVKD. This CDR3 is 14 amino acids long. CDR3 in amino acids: CATSGAGSYNEQFF. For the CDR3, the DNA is TGTGCCACCAGTGGGGCTGGATCCTACAATGAGCAGTTCTTC.

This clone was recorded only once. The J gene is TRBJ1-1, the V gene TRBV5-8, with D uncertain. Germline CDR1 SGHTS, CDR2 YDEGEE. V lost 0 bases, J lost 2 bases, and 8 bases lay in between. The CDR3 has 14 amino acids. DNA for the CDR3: TGTGCCAGCAGCTTGGAGGCGGTTAACACTGAAGCTTTCTTT. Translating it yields CASSLEAVNTEAFF. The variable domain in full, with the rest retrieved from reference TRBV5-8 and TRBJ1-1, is EAGVTQSPTHLIKTRGQQATLRCSPISGHTSVYWYQQALGLGLQFLLWYDEGEERNRGNFPPRFSGRQFPNYSSELNVNALELEDSALYLCASSLEAVNTEAFFGQGTRLTVV.

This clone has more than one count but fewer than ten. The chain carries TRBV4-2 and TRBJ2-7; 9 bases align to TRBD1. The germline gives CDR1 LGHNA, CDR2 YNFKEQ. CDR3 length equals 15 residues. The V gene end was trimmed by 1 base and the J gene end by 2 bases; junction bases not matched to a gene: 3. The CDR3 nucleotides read TGTGCCAGCAGCCAAGCCGGGACAGGGCCCTACGAGCAGTACTTC. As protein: CASSQAGTGPYEQYF.

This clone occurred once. For the CDR3, the DNA is TGTGCCAGCAGCCAAGGGTTTGATGGCAGTGGCTACACCTTC. Protein: CASSQGFDGSGYTF. J is TRBJ1-2 and V is TRBV3-1 (or the pseudogene TRBV3-2); D not certain. Germline-derived CDR1 and CDR2 are LGHDT and YNNKEL (reference sequence). Trimming shortened V by 1 base and J by 7 bases, and 13 bases separated the two germline ends. The CDR3 has 14 amino acids.

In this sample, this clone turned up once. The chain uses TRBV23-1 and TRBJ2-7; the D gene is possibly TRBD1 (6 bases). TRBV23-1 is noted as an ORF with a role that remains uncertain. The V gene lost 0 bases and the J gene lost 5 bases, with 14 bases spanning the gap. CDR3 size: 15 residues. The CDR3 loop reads CASSQSPDRSDEQYF. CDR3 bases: TGCGCCAGCAGTCAATCACCGGACAGATCAGACGAGCAGTACTTC.

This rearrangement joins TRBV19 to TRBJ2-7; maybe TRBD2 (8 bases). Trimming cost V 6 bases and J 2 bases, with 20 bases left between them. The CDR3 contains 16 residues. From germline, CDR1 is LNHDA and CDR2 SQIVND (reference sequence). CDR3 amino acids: CASSRTGRGQTYEQYF. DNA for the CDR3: TGTGCCAGTAGCCGGACCGGGAGGGGGCAGACCTACGAGCAGTACTTC.

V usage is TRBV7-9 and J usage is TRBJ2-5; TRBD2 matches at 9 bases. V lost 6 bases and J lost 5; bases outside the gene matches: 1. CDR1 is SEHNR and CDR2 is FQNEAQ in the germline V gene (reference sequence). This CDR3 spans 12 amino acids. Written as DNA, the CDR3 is TGTGCCAGCAGTCTAGCGGGGGAGACCCAGTACTTC. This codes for CASSLAGETQYF. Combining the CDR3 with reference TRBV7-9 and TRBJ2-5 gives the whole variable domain DTGVSQNPRHKITKRGQNVTFRCDPISEHNRLYWYRQTLGQGPEFLTYFQNEAQLEKSRLLSDRFSAERPKGSFSTLEIQRTEQGDSAMYLCASSLAGETQYFGPGTRLLVL.

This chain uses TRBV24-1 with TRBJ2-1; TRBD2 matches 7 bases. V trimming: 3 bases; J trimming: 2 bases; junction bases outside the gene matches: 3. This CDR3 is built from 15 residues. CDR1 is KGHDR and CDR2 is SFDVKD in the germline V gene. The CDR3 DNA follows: TGTGCCACCAGTGATAGCGGGACCCCCTACAATGAGCAGTTCTTC. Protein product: CATSDSGTPYNEQFF.

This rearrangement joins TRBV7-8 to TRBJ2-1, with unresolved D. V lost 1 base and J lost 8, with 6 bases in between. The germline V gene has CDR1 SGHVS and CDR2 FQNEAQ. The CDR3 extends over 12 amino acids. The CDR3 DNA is TGTGCCAGCAGCTTAGTTGAGTATGAGCAGTTCTTC. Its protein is CASSLVEYEQFF.

The CDR3 spells CASSLAGLGGEQYF. In DNA form, the CDR3 reads TGTGCCAGCAGCTTAGCGGGACTAGGGGGCGAGCAGTACTTC. The chain recombines TRBV7-6 with TRBJ2-7; 8 nucleotides line up with TRBD2. CDR3 size: 14 residues. Trimming removed 0 bases from V and 6 bases from J; junction bases left unmatched: 4. CDR1 is SGHVS and CDR2 is FNYEAQ in the germline V gene.

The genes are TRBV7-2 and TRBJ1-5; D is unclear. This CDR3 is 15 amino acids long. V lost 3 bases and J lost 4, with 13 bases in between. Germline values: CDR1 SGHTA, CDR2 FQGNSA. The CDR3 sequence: CASSFTGLLNQPQHF. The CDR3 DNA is TGTGCCAGCAGCTTCACTGGACTCCTAAATCAGCCCCAGCATTTT.

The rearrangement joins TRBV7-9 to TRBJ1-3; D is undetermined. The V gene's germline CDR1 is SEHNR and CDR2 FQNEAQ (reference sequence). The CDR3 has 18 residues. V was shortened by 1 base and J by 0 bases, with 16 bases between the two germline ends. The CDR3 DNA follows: TGTGCCAGCAGCTTAGGAGGCGGGCTCTCCCGCTCTGGAAACACCATATATTTT. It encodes CASSLGGGLSRSGNTIYF.

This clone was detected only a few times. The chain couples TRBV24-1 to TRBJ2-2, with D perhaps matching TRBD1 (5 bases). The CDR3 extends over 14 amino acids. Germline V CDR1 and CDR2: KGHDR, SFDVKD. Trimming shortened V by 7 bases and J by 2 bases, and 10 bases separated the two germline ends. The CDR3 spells CATRDDSNTGELFF. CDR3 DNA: TGTGCCACCAGAGATGACAGCAACACCGGGGAGCTGTTTTTT.

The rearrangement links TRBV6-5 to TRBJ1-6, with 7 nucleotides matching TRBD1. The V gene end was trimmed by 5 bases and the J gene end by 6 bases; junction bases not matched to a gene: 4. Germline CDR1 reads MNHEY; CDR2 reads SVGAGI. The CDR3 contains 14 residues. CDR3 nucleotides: TGTGCCAGCAGTATAGGGACAGTTAATTCACCCCTCCACTTT. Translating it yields CASSIGTVNSPLHF.

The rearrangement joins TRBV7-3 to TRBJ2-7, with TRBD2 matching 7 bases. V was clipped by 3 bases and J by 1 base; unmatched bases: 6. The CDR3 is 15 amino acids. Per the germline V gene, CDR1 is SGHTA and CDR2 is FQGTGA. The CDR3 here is CASSFKGGDSYEQYF. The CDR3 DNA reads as TGTGCCAGCAGCTTCAAGGGAGGGGATTCCTACGAGCAGTACTTC.